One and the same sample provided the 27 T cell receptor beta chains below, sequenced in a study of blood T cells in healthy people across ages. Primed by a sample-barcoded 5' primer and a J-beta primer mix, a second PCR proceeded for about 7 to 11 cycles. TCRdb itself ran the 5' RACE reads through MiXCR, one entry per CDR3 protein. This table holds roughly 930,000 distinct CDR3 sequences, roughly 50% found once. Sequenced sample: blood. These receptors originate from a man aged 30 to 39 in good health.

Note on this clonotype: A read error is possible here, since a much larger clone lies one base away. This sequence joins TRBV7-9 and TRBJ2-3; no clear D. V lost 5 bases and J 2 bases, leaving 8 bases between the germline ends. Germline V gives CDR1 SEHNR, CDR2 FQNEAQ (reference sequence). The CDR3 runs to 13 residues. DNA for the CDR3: TGTGCCAGCAGCGTCGAAGTCACAGATACGCAGTATTTT. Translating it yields CASSVEVTDTQYF.

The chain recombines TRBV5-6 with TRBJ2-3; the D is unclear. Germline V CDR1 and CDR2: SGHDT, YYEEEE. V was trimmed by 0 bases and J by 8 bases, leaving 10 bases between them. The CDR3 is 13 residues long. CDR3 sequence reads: CASSLGIEVTQYF. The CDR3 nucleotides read TGTGCCAGCAGCTTGGGGATCGAAGTTACGCAGTATTTT.

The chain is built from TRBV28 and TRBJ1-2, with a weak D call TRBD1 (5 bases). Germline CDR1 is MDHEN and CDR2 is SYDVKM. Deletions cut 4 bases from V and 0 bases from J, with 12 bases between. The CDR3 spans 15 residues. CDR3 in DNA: TGTGCCAGCAGTTCTACAGGCATAGCTAACTATGGCTACACCTTC. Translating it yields CASSSTGIANYGYTF.

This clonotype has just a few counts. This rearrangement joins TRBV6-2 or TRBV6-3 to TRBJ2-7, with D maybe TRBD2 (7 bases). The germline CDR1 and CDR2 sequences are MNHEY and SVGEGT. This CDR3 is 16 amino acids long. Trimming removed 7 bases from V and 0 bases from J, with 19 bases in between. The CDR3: CASTPTGGHSSYEQYF. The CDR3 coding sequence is TGTGCCAGCACTCCCACGGGGGGACATAGCTCCTACGAGCAGTACTTC.

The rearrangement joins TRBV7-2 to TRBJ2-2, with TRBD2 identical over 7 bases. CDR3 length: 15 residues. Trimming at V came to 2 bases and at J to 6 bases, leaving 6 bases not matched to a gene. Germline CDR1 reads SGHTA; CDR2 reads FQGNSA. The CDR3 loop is CASSLSGGGAGELFF. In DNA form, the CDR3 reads TGTGCCAGCAGCTTAAGTGGGGGAGGGGCCGGGGAGCTGTTTTTT.

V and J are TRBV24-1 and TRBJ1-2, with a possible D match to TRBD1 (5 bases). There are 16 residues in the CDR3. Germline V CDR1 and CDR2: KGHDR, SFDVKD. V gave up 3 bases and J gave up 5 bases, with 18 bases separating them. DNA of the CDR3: TGTGCCACCAGTGATCCAAAAGAGGGGCGCGGGTATGGCTACACCTTC. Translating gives CATSDPKEGRGYGYTF.

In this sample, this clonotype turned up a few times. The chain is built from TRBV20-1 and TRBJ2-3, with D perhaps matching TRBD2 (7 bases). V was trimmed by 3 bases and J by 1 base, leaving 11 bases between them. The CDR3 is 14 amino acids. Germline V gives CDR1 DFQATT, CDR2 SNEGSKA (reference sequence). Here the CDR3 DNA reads TGCAGTGCTAGGGCGGGGGCTGGCACAGATACGCAGTATTTT. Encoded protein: CSARAGAGTDTQYF.

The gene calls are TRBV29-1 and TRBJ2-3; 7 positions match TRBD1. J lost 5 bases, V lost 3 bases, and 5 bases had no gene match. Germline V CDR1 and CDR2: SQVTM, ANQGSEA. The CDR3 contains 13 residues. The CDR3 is CSVDEGAGDTQYF. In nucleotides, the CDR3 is TGCAGCGTTGACGAGGGGGCCGGAGATACGCAGTATTTT.

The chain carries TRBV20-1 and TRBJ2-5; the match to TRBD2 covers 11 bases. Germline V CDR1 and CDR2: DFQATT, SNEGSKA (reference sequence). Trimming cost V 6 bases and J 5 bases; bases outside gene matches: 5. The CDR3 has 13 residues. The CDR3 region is CSAVAGGLETQYF. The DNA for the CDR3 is TGCAGTGCCGTAGCGGGAGGGCTGGAGACCCAGTACTTC.

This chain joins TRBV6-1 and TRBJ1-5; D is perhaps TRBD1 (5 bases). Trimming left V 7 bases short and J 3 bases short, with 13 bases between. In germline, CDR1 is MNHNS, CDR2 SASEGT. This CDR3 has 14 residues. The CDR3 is CASNPRGDNQPQHF. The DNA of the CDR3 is TGTGCCAGCAACCCCCGGGGGGACAATCAGCCCCAGCATTTT.

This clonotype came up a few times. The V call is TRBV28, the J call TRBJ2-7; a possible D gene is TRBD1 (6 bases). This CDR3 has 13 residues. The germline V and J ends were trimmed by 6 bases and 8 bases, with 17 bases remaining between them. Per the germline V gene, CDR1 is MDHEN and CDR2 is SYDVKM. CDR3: CASSSGWGQKQYF. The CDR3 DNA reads TGTGCCAGCAGCTCTGGGTGGGGGCAGAAGCAGTACTTC. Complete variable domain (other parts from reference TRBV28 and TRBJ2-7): DVKVTQSSRYLVKRTGEKVFLECVQDMDHENMFWYRQDPGLGLRLIYFSYDVKMKEKGDIPEGYSVSREKKERFSLILESASTNQTSMYLCASSSGWGQKQYFGPGTRLTVT.

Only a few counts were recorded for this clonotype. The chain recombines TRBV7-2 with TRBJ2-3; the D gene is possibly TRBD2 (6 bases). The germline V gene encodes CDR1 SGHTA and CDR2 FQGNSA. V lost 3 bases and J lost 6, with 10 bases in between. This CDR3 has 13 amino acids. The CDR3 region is CASSLGRRDTQYF. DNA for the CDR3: TGTGCCAGCAGCTTGGGGAGGAGGGATACGCAGTATTTT.

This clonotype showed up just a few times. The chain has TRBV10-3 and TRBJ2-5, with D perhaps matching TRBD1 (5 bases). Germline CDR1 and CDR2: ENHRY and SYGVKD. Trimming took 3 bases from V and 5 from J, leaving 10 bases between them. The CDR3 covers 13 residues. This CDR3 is CAISDRGGETQYF. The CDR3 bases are TGTGCCATCAGTGATAGGGGTGGTGAGACCCAGTACTTC.

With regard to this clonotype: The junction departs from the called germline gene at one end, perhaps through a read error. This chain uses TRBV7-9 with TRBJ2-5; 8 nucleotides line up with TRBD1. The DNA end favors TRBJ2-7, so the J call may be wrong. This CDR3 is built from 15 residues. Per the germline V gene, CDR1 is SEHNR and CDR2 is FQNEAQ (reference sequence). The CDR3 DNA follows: TGTGCCTGCAGCTTGGGTGACAGGGGTAGTTACGAGCAGTACTTC. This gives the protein CACSLGDRGSYEQYF.

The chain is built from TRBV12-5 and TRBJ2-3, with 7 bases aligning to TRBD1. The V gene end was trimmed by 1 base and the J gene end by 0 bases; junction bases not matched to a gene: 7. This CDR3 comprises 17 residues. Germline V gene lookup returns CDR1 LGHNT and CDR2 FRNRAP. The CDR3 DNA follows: TGTGCTAGTGGTTTGGCGACGACAGGGCCTAGCACAGATACGCAGTATTTT. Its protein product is CASGLATTGPSTDTQYF. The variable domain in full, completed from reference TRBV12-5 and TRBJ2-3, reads DARVTQTPRHKVTEMGQEVTMRCQPILGHNTVFWYRQTMMQGLELLAYFRNRAPLDDSGMPKDRFSAEMPDATLATLKIQPSEPRDSAVYFCASGLATTGPSTDTQYFGPGTRLTVL.

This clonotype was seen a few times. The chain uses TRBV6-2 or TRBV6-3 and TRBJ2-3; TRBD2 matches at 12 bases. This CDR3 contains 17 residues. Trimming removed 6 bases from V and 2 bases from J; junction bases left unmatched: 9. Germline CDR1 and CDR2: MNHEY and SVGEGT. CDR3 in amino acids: CASSSGTSGLNTDTQYF. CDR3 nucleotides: TGTGCCAGCAGCTCCGGGACTAGCGGGCTAAACACAGATACGCAGTATTTT.

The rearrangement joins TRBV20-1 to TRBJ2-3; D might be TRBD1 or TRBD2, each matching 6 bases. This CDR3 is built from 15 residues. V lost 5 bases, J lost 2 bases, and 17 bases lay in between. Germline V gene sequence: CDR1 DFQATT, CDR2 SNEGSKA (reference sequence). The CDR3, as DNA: TGCAGTGCTGGGGGCGGGGAGGCCCTCACAGATACGCAGTATTTT. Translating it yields CSAGGGEALTDTQYF.

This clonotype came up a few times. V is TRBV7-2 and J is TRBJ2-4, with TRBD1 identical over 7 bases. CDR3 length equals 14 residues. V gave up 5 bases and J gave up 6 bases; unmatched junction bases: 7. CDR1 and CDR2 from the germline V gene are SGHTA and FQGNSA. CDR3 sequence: CASSPGGQRNIQYF. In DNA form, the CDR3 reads TGTGCCAGCAGCCCAGGGGGACAGAGAAACATTCAGTACTTC.

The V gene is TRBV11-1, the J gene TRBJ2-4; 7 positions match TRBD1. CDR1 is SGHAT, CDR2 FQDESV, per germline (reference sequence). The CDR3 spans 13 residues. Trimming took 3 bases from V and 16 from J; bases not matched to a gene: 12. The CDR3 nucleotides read TGTGCCAGCAGCTTCCCAGGGGACAGCGCGACCTACTTC. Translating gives CASSFPGDSATYF.

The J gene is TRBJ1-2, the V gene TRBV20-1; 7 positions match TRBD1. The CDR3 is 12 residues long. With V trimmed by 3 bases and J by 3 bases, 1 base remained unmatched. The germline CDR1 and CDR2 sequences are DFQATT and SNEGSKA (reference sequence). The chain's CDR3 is CSASTGDYGYTF. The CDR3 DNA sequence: TGCAGTGCTAGTACAGGGGACTATGGCTACACCTTC.

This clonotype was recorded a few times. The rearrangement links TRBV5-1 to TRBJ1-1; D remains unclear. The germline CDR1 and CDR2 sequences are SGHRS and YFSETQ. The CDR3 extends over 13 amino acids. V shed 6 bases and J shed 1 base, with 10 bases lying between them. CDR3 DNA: TGCGCCAGCACTTTGTGGCAGAACACTGAAGCTTTCTTT. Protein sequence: CASTLWQNTEAFF.

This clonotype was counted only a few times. In DNA, the CDR3 is TGTGCCAGCAGCTTAGACCGCGGGGGGGTCACCTACGAGCAGTACTTC. Protein sequence: CASSLDRGGVTYEQYF. The chain is built from TRBV7-2 and TRBJ2-7, with 9 positions matching TRBD2. Germline loops: CDR1 SGHTA, CDR2 FQGNSA. Unmatched junction bases numbered 6, after V lost 1 base and J lost 2 bases. This CDR3 contains 16 residues.

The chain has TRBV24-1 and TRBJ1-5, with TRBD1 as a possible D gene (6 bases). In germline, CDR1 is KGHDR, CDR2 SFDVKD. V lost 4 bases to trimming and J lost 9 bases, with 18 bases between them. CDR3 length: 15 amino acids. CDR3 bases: TGTGCCACCAGTGAACGGTCGGGGGGCGACGCGCCCCAGCATTTT. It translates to CATSERSGGDAPQHF.

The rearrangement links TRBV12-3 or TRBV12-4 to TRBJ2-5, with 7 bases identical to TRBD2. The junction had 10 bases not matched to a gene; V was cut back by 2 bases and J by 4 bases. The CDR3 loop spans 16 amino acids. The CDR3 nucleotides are TGTGCCAGCAGTTTACTCGGGCTAGCGGCAGCAGAGACCCAGTACTTC. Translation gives CASSLLGLAAAETQYF.

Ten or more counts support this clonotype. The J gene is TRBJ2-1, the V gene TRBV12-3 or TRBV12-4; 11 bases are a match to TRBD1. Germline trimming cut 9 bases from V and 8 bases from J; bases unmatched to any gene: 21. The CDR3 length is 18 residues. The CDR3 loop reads CASRPQPGQGEGFDEQFF. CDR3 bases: TGTGCCAGTCGTCCTCAGCCGGGACAGGGGGAGGGATTCGATGAGCAGTTCTTC.

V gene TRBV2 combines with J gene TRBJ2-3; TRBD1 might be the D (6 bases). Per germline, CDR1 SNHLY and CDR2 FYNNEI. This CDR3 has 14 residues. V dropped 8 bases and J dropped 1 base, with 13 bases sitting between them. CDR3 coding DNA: TGTGCCAGCGGAGAACAGGGATGCACAGATACGCAGTATTTT. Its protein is CASGEQGCTDTQYF.

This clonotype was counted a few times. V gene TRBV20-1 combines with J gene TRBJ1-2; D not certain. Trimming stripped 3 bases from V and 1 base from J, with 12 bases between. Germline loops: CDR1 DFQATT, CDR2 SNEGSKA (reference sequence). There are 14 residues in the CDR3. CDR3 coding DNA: TGCAGTGCTAGCCGACAAGTCCTTAACTATGGCTACACCTTC. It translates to CSASRQVLNYGYTF.